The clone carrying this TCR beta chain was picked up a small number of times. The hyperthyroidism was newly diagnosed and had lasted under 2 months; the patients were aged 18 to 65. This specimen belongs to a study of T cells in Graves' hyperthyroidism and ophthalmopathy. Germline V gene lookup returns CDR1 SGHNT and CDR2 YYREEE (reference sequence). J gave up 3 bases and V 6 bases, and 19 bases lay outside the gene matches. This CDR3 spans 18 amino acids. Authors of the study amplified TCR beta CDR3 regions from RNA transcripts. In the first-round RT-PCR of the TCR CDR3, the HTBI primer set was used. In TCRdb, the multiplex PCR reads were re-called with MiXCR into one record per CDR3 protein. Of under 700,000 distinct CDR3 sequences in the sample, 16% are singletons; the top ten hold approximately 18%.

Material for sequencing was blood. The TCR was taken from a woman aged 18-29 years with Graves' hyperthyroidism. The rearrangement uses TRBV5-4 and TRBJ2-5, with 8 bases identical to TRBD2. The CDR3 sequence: CASTEGLAGILNKETQYF. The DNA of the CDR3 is TGTGCCAGCACCGAGGGCCTAGCGGGTATCCTAAATAAAGAGACCCAGTACTTC. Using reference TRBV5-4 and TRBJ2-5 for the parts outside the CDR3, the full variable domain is ETGVTQSPTHLIKTRGQQVTLRCSSQSGHNTVSWYQQALGQGPQFIFQYYREEENGRGNFPPRFSGLQFPNYSSELNVNALELDDSALYLCASTEGLAGILNKETQYFGPGTRLLVL.